This TCR beta chain was sequenced for a study of response to subunit inactivated influenza vaccine. Points from the study as a whole: Every seasonal influenza vaccination brings in few new T cells, the authors suggested.

Via MiXCR, TCRdb re-called the RT-PCR reads, giving one row per CDR3 protein. The table has hundreds of thousands of distinct CDR3 sequences, 13% seen once. Trimming pared 0 bases from V and 0 bases from J, leaving 20 bases between. The CDR3 is 19 residues long. Germline CDR1 SGHVS, CDR2 FNYEAQ. In this sample, this clonotype turned up many times. Its antigen remains unknown. The sequencing used PBMCs from blood, collected 45 days after vaccination. The chain recombines TRBV7-6 with TRBJ1-2, with D perhaps matching TRBD1 (6 bases). The TCR comes from a man aged 45-65 years who received an inactivated influenza vaccine. CDR3 amino acids: CASSLAMGAGPSANYGYTF. CDR3 in DNA: TGTGCCAGCAGCTTAGCGATGGGGGCAGGGCCTTCAGCTAACTATGGCTACACCTTC.